The present T cell receptor (beta chain) was sequenced within a study of patients and donors after allogeneic stem cell transplantation. A single record per CDR3 protein comes from TCRdb applying MiXCR to the RT-PCR reads. Seen here are more than 850,000 distinct CDR3 sequences, about a sixth observed once, and the top ten hold around 6%. This CDR3 contains 16 residues. V was pared by 3 bases and J by 0 bases, with 13 bases between. Germline assignment: CDR1 LNHNV and CDR2 YYDKDF (reference sequence). The receptor comes from a human donor who was either an allogeneic HSCT recipient or a stem cell or donor lymphocyte infusion donor (not recorded which). It is not recorded whose cells these are; they may come from a transplant donor. Sequences were obtained from blood, either unsorted or a sorted T cell fraction (not recorded which). This sequence joins TRBV15 and TRBJ2-3; perhaps TRBD2 as D (6 bases). The CDR3 DNA reads as TGTGCCACCAGCAGCATCAGGGCGGGAAGCACAGATACGCAGTATTTT. Translated: CATSSIRAGSTDTQYF.